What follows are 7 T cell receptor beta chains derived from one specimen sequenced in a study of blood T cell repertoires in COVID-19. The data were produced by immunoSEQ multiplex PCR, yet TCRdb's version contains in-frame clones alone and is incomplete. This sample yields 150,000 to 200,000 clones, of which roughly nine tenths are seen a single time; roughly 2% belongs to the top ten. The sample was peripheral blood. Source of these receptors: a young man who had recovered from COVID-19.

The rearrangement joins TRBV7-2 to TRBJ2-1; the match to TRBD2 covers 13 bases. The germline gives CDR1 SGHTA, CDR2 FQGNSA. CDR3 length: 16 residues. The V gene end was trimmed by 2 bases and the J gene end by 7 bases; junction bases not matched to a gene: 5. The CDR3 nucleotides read TGTGCCAGCAGCTTAAGTGGACTAGCGGGAGTGAATGAGCAGTTCTTC. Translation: CASSLSGLAGVNEQFF.

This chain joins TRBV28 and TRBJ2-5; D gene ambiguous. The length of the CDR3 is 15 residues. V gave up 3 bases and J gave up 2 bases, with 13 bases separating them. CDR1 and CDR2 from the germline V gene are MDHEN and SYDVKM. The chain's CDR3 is CASSFVGTAQETQYF. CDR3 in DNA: TGTGCCAGCAGTTTTGTGGGCACAGCACAAGAGACCCAGTACTTC.

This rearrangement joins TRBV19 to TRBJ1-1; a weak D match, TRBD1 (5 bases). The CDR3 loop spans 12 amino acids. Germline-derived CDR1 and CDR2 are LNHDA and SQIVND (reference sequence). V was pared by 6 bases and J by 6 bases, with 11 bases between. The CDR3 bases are TGTGCCAGTAGATGGAGGGGCGCTGAAGCTTTCTTT. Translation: CASRWRGAEAFF. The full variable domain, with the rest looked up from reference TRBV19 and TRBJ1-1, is DGGITQSPKYLFRKEGQNVTLSCEQNLNHDAMYWYRQDPGQGLRLIYYSQIVNDFQKGDIAEGYSVSREKKESFPLTVTSAQKNPTAFYLCASRWRGAEAFFGQGTRLTVV.

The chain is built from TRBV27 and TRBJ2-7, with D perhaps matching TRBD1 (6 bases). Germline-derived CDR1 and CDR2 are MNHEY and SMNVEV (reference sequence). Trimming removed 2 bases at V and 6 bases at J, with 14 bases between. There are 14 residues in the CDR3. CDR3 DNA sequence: TGTGCCAGCAGTTTAGAAAACAGGGTCGGCGAGCAGTACTTC. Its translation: CASSLENRVGEQYF.

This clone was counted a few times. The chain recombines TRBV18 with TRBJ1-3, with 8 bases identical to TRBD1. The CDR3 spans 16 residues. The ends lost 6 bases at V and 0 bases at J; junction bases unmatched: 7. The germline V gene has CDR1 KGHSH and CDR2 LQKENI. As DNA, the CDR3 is TGTGCCAGCTCGTCTCAGGGGGCATTCTCTGGAAACACCATATATTTT. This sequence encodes CASSSQGAFSGNTIYF.

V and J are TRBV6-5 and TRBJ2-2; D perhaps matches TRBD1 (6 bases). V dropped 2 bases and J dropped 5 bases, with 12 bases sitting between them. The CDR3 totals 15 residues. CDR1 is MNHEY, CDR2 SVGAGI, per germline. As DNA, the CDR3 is TGTGCCAGCAGTTACGACAGGAGAGGGACCGGGGAGCTGTTTTTT. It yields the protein CASSYDRRGTGELFF.

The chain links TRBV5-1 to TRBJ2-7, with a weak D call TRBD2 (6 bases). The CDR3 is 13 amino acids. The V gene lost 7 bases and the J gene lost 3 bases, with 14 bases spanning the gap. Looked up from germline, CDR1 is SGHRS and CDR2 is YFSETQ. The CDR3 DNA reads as TGCGCCAGCTTCGGGAGTCCCCACTACGAGCAGTACTTC. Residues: CASFGSPHYEQYF.